The present TCR beta chain was sequenced within a study of CD4 and CD8 cells across lung adenocarcinoma regions. To note about this clonotype: Its ends do not fully match the called genes, so a read error is possible.

Germline loops: CDR1 MNHEY, CDR2 SMNVEV (reference sequence). There are 16 residues in the CDR3. MiXCR was run by TCRdb on the PCR reads, yielding one entry per CDR3 protein. The sample carries 5,500 to 7,500 distinct CDR3 sequences, about 54% recorded once. This chain joins TRBV27 and TRBJ2-3, with 9 bases that match TRBD2. Source material: CD8+ T cells from the center of a lung tumor. The sequence came from a male donor with lung adenocarcinoma. The CD4 and CD8 labels of this study may be unreliable. CDR3 protein: CASSSRRAGGTDTQYF. The CDR3 DNA reads as TGTGCCAGCAGTTCACGACGAGCGGGAGGCACAGACACGCAGTACTTT.